The 9 T cell receptor beta chains presented below share a single source sample, sequenced in a study of T cell repertoires in cytomegalovirus infection. TCRdb independently ran MiXCR on the reads; one entry per CDR3 protein. The sample holds under 800,000 distinct CDR3 sequences, 20% to 25% seen once. The sample was CD8+ T cells from PBMCs. These receptor sequences come from a human donor in good health (CMV status not recorded). Some clones in this sample may be carry-over from other donors' samples.

This clonotype was observed a few times. J is TRBJ2-7 and V is TRBV25-1, with D tentatively TRBD1 (6 bases). The CDR3 has 13 residues. Trimming removed 4 bases at V and 3 bases at J, with 10 bases between. Germline CDR1 MGHDK, CDR2 SYGVNS. The DNA for the CDR3 is TGTGCCAGCAGTGGGAGAGGGGGCTACGAGCAGTACGTC. Translating gives CASSGRGGYEQYV.

This clonotype was picked up a small number of times. The gene calls are TRBV12-3 or TRBV12-4 and TRBJ2-1; D might be TRBD1 (6 bases). V dropped 5 bases and J dropped 4 bases, with 12 bases sitting between them. The CDR3 loop spans 14 amino acids. The CDR3: CASSTGTHYNEQFF. The DNA for the CDR3 is TGTGCCAGCAGTACCGGGACACATTACAATGAGCAGTTCTTC.

This clonotype was detected a few times. The CDR3 region has the DNA TGTGCCAGCAGTTTACCCTCGGCGGGGGGCACAGATACGCAGTATTTT. Translation: CASSLPSAGGTDTQYF. The chain is built from TRBV28 and TRBJ2-3; 7 nucleotides line up with TRBD2. CDR1 and CDR2 (germline): MDHEN, SYDVKM. Unmatched junction bases numbered 6, after V lost 2 bases and J lost 1 base. The CDR3 is 16 amino acids.

This clonotype was seen more than once but under ten times. The chain couples TRBV6-6 to TRBJ2-7; D is unclear. V was shortened by 5 bases and J by 2 bases, with 13 bases between the two germline ends. The CDR3 extends over 14 amino acids. CDR1 and CDR2 (germline): MNHNY, SVGAGI (reference sequence). CDR3 sequence: CASSGRAAAYEQYV. CDR3 DNA sequence: TGTGCCAGCAGTGGACGCGCCGCCGCCTACGAGCAGTACGTC.

This clonotype was detected a few times. CDR3 DNA: TGCAGTGCTAGAGACAGGGGGCCCCACTCCGAGCAGTACTTC. Amino acid sequence: CSARDRGPHSEQYF. The chain carries TRBV20-1 and TRBJ2-7; 8 bases agree with TRBD1. The CDR3 covers 14 residues. Trimming took 0 bases from V and 6 from J; bases not matched to a gene: 7. In germline, CDR1 is DFQATT, CDR2 SNEGSKA (reference sequence).

V gene TRBV28 combines with J gene TRBJ2-3; D call uncertain. The length of the CDR3 is 14 residues. The V end was cut by 5 bases, the J end by 2 bases, with 11 bases between. CDR1 is MDHEN, CDR2 SYDVKM, per germline. As DNA, the CDR3 is TGTGCCAGCAGTCGGACGGCGAACACAGATACGCAGTATTTT. Protein: CASSRTANTDTQYF. The entire variable domain, with the rest obtained from reference TRBV28 and TRBJ2-3, is as follows: DVKVTQSSRYLVKRTGEKVFLECVQDMDHENMFWYRQDPGLGLRLIYFSYDVKMKEKGDIPEGYSVSREKKERFSLILESASTNQTSMYLCASSRTANTDTQYFGPGTRLTVL.

This clonotype has at least ten counts. The J gene is TRBJ2-7, the V gene TRBV29-1; no clear D. The CDR3 has 14 residues. Per the germline V gene, CDR1 is SQVTM and CDR2 is ANQGSEA. V was pared by 2 bases and J by 1 base, with 12 bases between. CDR3 loop: CSVEMADQSYEQYF. The CDR3 bases are TGCAGCGTTGAAATGGCAGATCAGTCCTACGAGCAGTACTTC.

Many counts were recorded for this clonotype. The J gene is TRBJ2-3, the V gene TRBV7-2; D remains unclear. CDR3 length equals 14 residues. Germline lookup yields CDR1 SGHTA and CDR2 FQGNSA. Trimming took off 3 bases at V and 6 bases at J, with 13 bases between the two ends. CDR3 sequence (DNA): TGTGCCAGCAGCTTCCCGGATCCCAGGGATACGCAGTATTTT. Its protein product is CASSFPDPRDTQYF.

This clonotype was detected only a few times. The chain joins TRBV28 to TRBJ1-5; D remains ambiguous. The V end lost 6 bases, the J end lost 3 bases, and 15 bases lay between the germline ends. The germline CDR1 and CDR2 sequences are MDHEN and SYDVKM. The CDR3 runs 15 residues. The DNA of the CDR3 is TGTGCCAGCAGCAGCCCGACGGAACTCAATCAGCCCCAGCATTTT. The encoded protein is CASSSPTELNQPQHF.